Listed here is a single T cell receptor beta chain. This clone was seen ten or more times. What antigen it recognizes has not been identified. No base-level quality is on record; no much larger clone is a single base apart. These data are taken from a study of shared clonotypes between healthy human individuals (dated by TCRdb to about 2020). Regarding the study in general: Three men and a couple of women, aged 18 to 49 years, made up the cohort. Per donor, three plates each were used for CD4 naive and CD4 memory, two for CD8 naive, and one for CD8 memory. The study deeply sequenced blood TCR repertoires of five healthy adults to estimate repertoire size and the extent of clonotype sharing between individuals. Libraries were prepared and TCR repertoires were sequenced by different laboratories using diverse techniques, in order to increase sequencing depth and limit assay-specific biases. Each donor's leukapheresis produced roughly between roughly 0.85 and 9.5 billion PBMCs. What the authors observed across the whole study: Estimated clonotype richness was generally larger for naive than for memory subsets. About 5% of naive CD4, roughly 3.5% of naive CD8, approximately 2.2% of memory CD4, and 0.4% of memory CD8 clonotypes were shared across several donors. Only blood was sampled, and tissue TCR repertoires likely differ from those in blood. Because the study included a small number of donors, the genetic and exposure-history diversity represented was limited. Higher generation probabilities were observed for clonotypes shared by all four sorted-subset donors than for non-shared clonotypes. Even with the large sequencing depth, rarefaction of the sorted-subset datasets indicated that sequencing was incomplete. Pairwise subsampling led to the expectation that sequencing depth would affect the degree of clonotype sharing among donors.

Using the deep immunoSEQ assay, TCR CDR3 regions were amplified from genomic DNA by multiplex PCR. Genomic DNA extracted from each cell subset was distributed evenly over all wells of several immunoSEQ 96-well plates, and each plate served as one replicate. For sorted subsets, around 200 ng genomic DNA, equal to tens of thousands of T cell genomes, was loaded into each replicate PCR. Purified libraries were quantified with a Qubit 3.0 fluorometer, sized on a Bioanalyzer 2100, and re-quantified with the KAPA Library Quantification kit. Every immunoSEQ 96-well plate was sequenced on a dedicated single-read 150-cycle Illumina NextSeq 550 flow cell. As for how the authors treated the data: Because the immunoSEQ output included only junctional sequences and no quality scores, the filtering could not be the same as the filtering used for full-length reads. To assign V/J genes and CDR3, sequences were annotated against IMGT germline references using PyIR, a Python wrapper for IgBLAST v1.9. Reads were removed for weak V/J assignments (E-value above 1e-6), missing CDR3, stop codons, out-of-frame junctions, or ambiguous translated residues. A V3J clonotype was defined by an identical inferred V gene, J gene, and CDR3 amino acid sequence. The percentage overlap between two repertoires was calculated by dividing the number of shared unique clonotypes by the size of the smaller repertoire. RTK rarefaction, the Chao1 estimator, and Recon v2.1 estimates of unobserved clonotypes were used to assess repertoire richness. Generation probabilities were computed with OLGA for all TCRbeta clonotypes obtained by the gDNA method from several donors. TCRdb re-hosts the immuneACCESS table, in-frame sequences only. Its copies lack some clones; in the studies checked, an unresolved V gene accounts for under half of them, and the cause for the rest is not known. Clone size and the V and J calls come from that table; the DNA yielded D and trimming. The table for this sample lists about 1 million clones; roughly 70% of them were counted only once. In total, the top ten clones hold about 1.5% of the sample.

The CDR3 runs 17 residues from the cysteine to the phenylalanine. The CDR3 DNA has 51 bases and is translated from base 1. For CDR1 and CDR2, the germline V gene lists SGHDT and YYEEEE. The germline V and J ends show losses of 0 bases and 4 bases respectively, and no gene match explains 12 bases of the junction. The donors were healthy, HIV-negative adults who had no recently reported acute infections or vaccinations. Only Caucasian adults living in Nashville, Tennessee, USA were represented among the donors. Magnetic negative selection was used to enrich CD4+ T cells, after which naive cells were positively selected on CD45RA and the negative fraction became the memory subset. Blood was collected by leukapheresis, and PBMCs were isolated by Ficoll-Histopaque density gradient centrifugation and then cryopreserved in liquid nitrogen vapor phase. Analytical flow cytometry was used to check the purity and quantity of each magnetically sorted T cell population. From each sorted fraction, genomic DNA was isolated and quantified by UV absorbance on a Nanodrop 2000c.

The TCR originated in a man younger than 35 in good health. Source material: memory CD4+ T cells sorted from blood. The cell subset or site label corresponds to: CD45RA-negative fraction. The chain is made from TRBV5-6 and TRBJ2-5, with 7 bases matching TRBD2. DNA sequence: TGTGCCAGCAGCTTGGCCAAAGTGGCGGGAGCGGGAGAGACCCAGTACTTC. Translated, it gives CASSLAKVAGAGETQYF.